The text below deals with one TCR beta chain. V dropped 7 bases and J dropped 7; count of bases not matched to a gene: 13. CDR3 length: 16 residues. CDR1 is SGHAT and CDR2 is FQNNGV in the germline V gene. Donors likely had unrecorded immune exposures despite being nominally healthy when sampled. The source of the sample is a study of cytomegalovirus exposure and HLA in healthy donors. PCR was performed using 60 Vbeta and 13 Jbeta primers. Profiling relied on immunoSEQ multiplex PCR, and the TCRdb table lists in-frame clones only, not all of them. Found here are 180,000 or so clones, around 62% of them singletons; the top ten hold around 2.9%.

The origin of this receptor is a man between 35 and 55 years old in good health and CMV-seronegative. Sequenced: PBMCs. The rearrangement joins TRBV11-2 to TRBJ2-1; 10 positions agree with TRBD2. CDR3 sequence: CASNPPGLAVRNEQFF. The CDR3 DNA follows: TGTGCCAGCAACCCCCCTGGACTAGCGGTCCGGAATGAGCAGTTCTTC.